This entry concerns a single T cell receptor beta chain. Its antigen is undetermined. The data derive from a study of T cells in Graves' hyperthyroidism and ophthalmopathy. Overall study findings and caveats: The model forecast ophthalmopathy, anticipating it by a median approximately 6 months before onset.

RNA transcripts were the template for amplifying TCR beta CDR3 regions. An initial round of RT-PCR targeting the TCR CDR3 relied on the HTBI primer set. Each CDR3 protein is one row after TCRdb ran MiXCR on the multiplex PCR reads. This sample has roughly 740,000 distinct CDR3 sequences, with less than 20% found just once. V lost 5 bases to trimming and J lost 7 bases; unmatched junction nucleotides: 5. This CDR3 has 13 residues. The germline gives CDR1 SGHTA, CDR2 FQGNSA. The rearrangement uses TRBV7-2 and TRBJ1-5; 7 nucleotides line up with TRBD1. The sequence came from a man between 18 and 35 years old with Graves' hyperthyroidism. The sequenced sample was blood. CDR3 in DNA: TGTGCCAGCAGCATGACAGGGTACCAGCCCCAGCATTTT. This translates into CASSMTGYQPQHF.